The 23 T cell receptor beta chains presented below share a single source sample, sequenced in a study of CD8+ T cells in alopecia areata. Reverse transcribed after extraction, RNA yielded cDNA as the sequencing template. Measured with immunoSEQ multiplex PCR; TCRdb has only the in-frame clones, and not every one. The table has approximately 100,000 clones, roughly 42% seen once. Material for sequencing was CD4+ T cells sorted from blood. These receptors all stem from a human donor with alopecia areata.

This clone has more than one count but fewer than ten. This sequence joins TRBV7-9 and TRBJ2-7; 12 nucleotides match TRBD2. Germline values: CDR1 SEHNR, CDR2 FQNEAQ (reference sequence). CDR3 length equals 15 residues. V dropped 5 bases and J dropped 3; count of bases not matched to a gene: 5. As DNA, the CDR3 is TGTGCCAGCAGCCTCAGGACTAGCGGGGTCTACGAGCAGTACTTC. Translating gives CASSLRTSGVYEQYF.

The rearrangement uses TRBV7-2 and TRBJ2-1, with D possibly being TRBD2 (5 bases). The CDR3 totals 13 residues. Germline loops: CDR1 SGHTA, CDR2 FQGNSA. Trimming pared 5 bases from V and 7 bases from J, leaving 12 bases between. CDR3: CASSGPSGNEQFF. CDR3 coding DNA: TGTGCCAGCAGCGGACCGTCGGGAAATGAGCAGTTCTTC.

This chain links TRBV29-1 with TRBJ1-1; possible D gene TRBD1, 6 bases. V was pared by 7 bases and J by 6 bases, with 9 bases between. Germline CDR1 is SQVTM and CDR2 is ANQGSEA. The CDR3 runs to 10 residues. This CDR3 is CSAWGPEAFF. CDR3 DNA sequence: TGCAGCGCCTGGGGGCCTGAAGCTTTCTTT.

This clone was counted between two and nine times. The genes are TRBV29-1 and TRBJ2-1; TRBD2 matches at 10 bases. Per germline, CDR1 SQVTM and CDR2 ANQGSEA. The CDR3 is made up of 16 amino acids. The J segment lost 7 bases and the V segment lost 6 bases, leaving 15 bases of the junction unmatched. CDR3 protein: CSVRTPAGGPSNEQFF. The DNA for the CDR3 is TGCAGCGTCCGAACCCCAGCGGGAGGGCCCTCTAATGAGCAGTTCTTC.

This clone has more than one count but fewer than ten. V is TRBV29-1 and J is TRBJ1-2; D call uncertain. The germline V gene encodes CDR1 SQVTM and CDR2 ANQGSEA. The CDR3 contains 13 residues. V lost 7 bases and J 7 bases, leaving 19 bases between the germline ends. In DNA form, the CDR3 reads TGCAGCGCCCTGGTCCGGGGAGAGGCTGGCTACACCTTC. This gives the protein CSALVRGEAGYTF.

This clone was seen more than once but under ten times. The V gene is TRBV18, the J gene TRBJ1-1; the D gene is possibly TRBD1 (5 bases). The CDR3 spans 12 residues. Trimming took 5 bases from V and 5 from J, leaving 9 bases between them. Germline loops: CDR1 KGHSH, CDR2 LQKENI. Here the CDR3 DNA reads TGTGCCAGCTCAGGGGGGGAAACTGAAGCTTTCTTT. This gives the protein CASSGGETEAFF.

The chain carries TRBV5-4 and TRBJ2-5, with a possible D match to TRBD1 (5 bases). This CDR3 spans 15 amino acids. V was trimmed by 4 bases and J by 2 bases, leaving 15 bases between them. CDR1 SGHNT and CDR2 YYREEE come from the germline V gene (reference sequence). The CDR3 DNA follows: TGTGCCAGCAGCAACGCAGGGCCATCTCAAGAGACCCAGTACTTC. It encodes CASSNAGPSQETQYF.

The chain links TRBV29-1 to TRBJ2-5; D might be TRBD1 (6 bases). Germline V gene sequence: CDR1 SQVTM, CDR2 ANQGSEA. The CDR3 has 12 residues. V was shortened by 6 bases and J by 2 bases, with 10 bases between the two germline ends. The CDR3 coding sequence is TGCAGCGTCCACGGACAGCAAGAGACCCAGTACTTC. Translating gives CSVHGQQETQYF. Together with reference TRBV29-1 and TRBJ2-5, the CDR3 gives the full variable domain: SAVISQKPSRDICQRGTSLTIQCQVDSQVTMMFWYRQQPGQSLTLIATANQGSEATYESGFVIDKFPISRPNLTFSTLTVSNMSPEDSSIYLCSVHGQQETQYFGPGTRLLVL.

In this sample, this clone turned up a few times. The V call is TRBV30, the J call TRBJ2-3, with 8 bases lining up with TRBD2. The ends lost 3 bases at V and 0 bases at J; junction bases unmatched: 5. The germline CDR1 and CDR2 sequences are GTSNPN and SVGIG (reference sequence). The CDR3 consists of 15 residues. The CDR3 DNA reads as TGTGCCTGGAGGAAGCGGGGGACTAGCACAGATACGCAGTATTTT. Its translation is CAWRKRGTSTDTQYF.

The chain couples TRBV30 to TRBJ1-4; 7 bases fit TRBD1. This CDR3 has 15 amino acids. V lost 2 bases and J lost 4; bases outside the gene matches: 7. The germline gives CDR1 GTSNPN, CDR2 SVGIG (reference sequence). This chain's CDR3 is CAWSLPGQYNEKLFF. The CDR3 DNA sequence: TGTGCCTGGAGTCTCCCGGGACAGTATAATGAAAAACTGTTTTTT. Full variable domain (outside the CDR3, taken from reference TRBV30 and TRBJ1-4): SQTIHQWPATLVQPVGSPLSLECTVEGTSNPNLYWYRQAAGRGLQLLFYSVGIGQISSEVPQNLSASRPQDRQFILSSKKLLLSDSGFYLCAWSLPGQYNEKLFFGSGTQLSVL.

The chain has TRBV30 and TRBJ2-7, with D perhaps matching TRBD1 (6 bases). V shed 6 bases and J shed 3 bases, with 18 bases lying between them. The CDR3 extends over 14 amino acids. Germline V gives CDR1 GTSNPN, CDR2 SVGIG (reference sequence). The CDR3 reads CACTTAGTHYEQYF. CDR3 sequence (DNA): TGTGCCTGTACTACTGCCGGGACACACTACGAGCAGTACTTC.

The rearrangement links TRBV30 to TRBJ2-2; 7 nucleotides align to TRBD2. CDR1 is GTSNPN and CDR2 is SVGIG in the germline V gene (reference sequence). V lost 4 bases to trimming and J lost 1 base; unmatched junction nucleotides: 12. The CDR3 is 17 amino acids. The DNA for the CDR3 is TGTGCCTGGAAGTCGAGGGAGGGCCGGGGGAACACCGGGGAGCTGTTTTTT. It specifies CAWKSREGRGNTGELFF.

CDR3 sequence reads: CSAGAERETQYF. CDR3 nucleotides: TGCAGCGCGGGGGCGGAGAGAGAGACCCAGTACTTC. The V and J genes are TRBV29-1 and TRBJ2-5; D may correspond to TRBD1 or TRBD2 (6 bases each). V was trimmed by 7 bases and J by 4 bases, leaving 13 bases between them. The germline V gene has CDR1 SQVTM and CDR2 ANQGSEA. The CDR3 contains 12 residues.

For the CDR3, the DNA is TGCGCCAGCAGCCAAGGTCTCAGCGGGACTAGCAATCAGCCCCAGCATTTT. This sequence encodes CASSQGLSGTSNQPQHF. The gene calls are TRBV4-1 and TRBJ1-5, with TRBD1 as a possible D gene (5 bases). The germline CDR1 and CDR2 sequences are MGHRA and YSYEKL. V was trimmed by 1 base and J by 0 bases, leaving 13 bases between them. CDR3 length: 17 amino acids.

This clone was counted between two and nine times. The rearrangement uses TRBV29-1 and TRBJ2-2; no definite D call. From germline, CDR1 is SQVTM and CDR2 ANQGSEA. Trimming removed 4 bases from V and 7 bases from J, with 13 bases in between. The CDR3 spans 13 residues. CDR3: CSVVGPSYGELFF. CDR3 nucleotides: TGCAGCGTTGTAGGGCCCTCCTACGGGGAGCTGTTTTTT.

The chain is built from TRBV30 and TRBJ2-3; 13 bases are a match to TRBD2. Germline trimming cut 3 bases from V and 4 bases from J; bases unmatched to any gene: 16. Germline CDR1 reads GTSNPN; CDR2 reads SVGIG (reference sequence). This CDR3 contains 19 residues. CDR3 sequence: CAWSGGTSGDTPAADTQYF. The CDR3 bases are TGTGCCTGGAGCGGCGGGACTAGCGGGGACACCCCGGCGGCAGATACGCAGTATTTT.

There are a few counts of this clone. The chain is built from TRBV30 and TRBJ2-1, with 8 bases lining up with TRBD2. Germline assignment: CDR1 GTSNPN and CDR2 SVGIG (reference sequence). CDR3 length equals 11 residues. Losses at the gene ends were 6 bases for V and 10 bases for J; bases not matched to a gene: 5. This CDR3 is CACKAGVEQFF. In DNA, the CDR3 is TGTGCCTGCAAAGCGGGGGTGGAGCAGTTCTTC.

This chain joins TRBV27 and TRBJ2-3; TRBD1 matches at 8 bases. This CDR3 is built from 14 residues. In germline, CDR1 is MNHEY, CDR2 SMNVEV (reference sequence). Trimming took 7 bases from V and 1 from J; bases not matched to a gene: 4. CDR3 nucleotide sequence: TGTGCCAGCACTAGGACAGGGCGCACAGATACGCAGTATTTT. Amino acid sequence: CASTRTGRTDTQYF.

This clone appeared a few times. This chain uses TRBV7-9 with TRBJ2-5; the D gene is possibly TRBD2 (5 bases). The CDR3 extends over 11 amino acids. Germline CDR1 reads SEHNR; CDR2 reads FQNEAQ (reference sequence). V was cut by 7 bases and J by 5 bases, with 8 bases left in between. The CDR3 DNA reads TGTGCCAGCACCCGAGGGGAGACCCAGTACTTC. Protein product: CASTRGETQYF.

The gene calls are TRBV4-3 and TRBJ2-7; D uncertain. From germline, CDR1 is LGHNA and CDR2 YSLEER. The CDR3 spans 13 residues. Trimming shortened V by 4 bases and J by 3 bases, and 10 bases separated the two germline ends. The CDR3 protein is CASSRFLSYEQYF. Written as DNA, the CDR3 is TGCGCCAGCAGCCGTTTCCTTAGCTACGAGCAGTACTTC.

This chain uses TRBV2 with TRBJ1-6; D is perhaps TRBD1 (6 bases). The CDR3 totals 13 residues. Germline V gives CDR1 SNHLY, CDR2 FYNNEI. Trimming took off 5 bases at V and 10 bases at J, with 12 bases between the two ends. The CDR3 bases are TGTGCCAGCAGTCAGGGGAACCTATCACCCCTCCACTTT. Its translation: CASSQGNLSPLHF.

In DNA form, the CDR3 reads TGTGCCAGCAGCTCCGGGTCTTACACAGATACGCAGTATTTT. Protein sequence: CASSSGSYTDTQYF. V is TRBV13 and J is TRBJ2-3; no clear D. This CDR3 is built from 14 residues. Germline V gene data show CDR1 as PRHDT and CDR2 as FYEKMQ (reference sequence). V was pared by 4 bases and J by 2 bases, with 10 bases between.

This chain links TRBV7-2 with TRBJ2-1, with TRBD2 identical over 8 bases. Per germline, CDR1 SGHTA and CDR2 FQGNSA. V gave up 3 bases and J gave up 4 bases; unmatched junction bases: 5. The CDR3 runs to 15 residues. The CDR3 loop is CASSLMGGGYNEQFF. The CDR3, as DNA: TGTGCCAGCAGCTTGATGGGCGGGGGGTACAATGAGCAGTTCTTC.